Shown below are 27 T cell receptor beta chains from a single sample sequenced in a study of blood T cell repertoires in COVID-19. Generated by immunoSEQ multiplex PCR, the TCRdb table keeps only in-frame clones and is missing some. The sample holds more than 85,000 clones, 86% seen once. The sequencing input was PBMCs or T cells enriched from blood (not recorded which). Source of these receptors: a woman between 50 and 59 years old who had recovered from COVID-19.

CDR3 sequence (DNA): TGTGCCAGCAGCCACCCAGGGACAGGGTCCTACAATGAGCAGTTCTTC. This translates into CASSHPGTGSYNEQFF. The chain is built from TRBV5-4 and TRBJ2-1; 9 bases map to TRBD1. Germline CDR1 SGHNT, CDR2 YYREEE (reference sequence). The CDR3 totals 16 residues. J was trimmed by 1 base and V by 4 bases; bases with no gene match: 6.

J is TRBJ2-2 and V is TRBV7-9; 11 positions agree with TRBD1. This CDR3 has 16 residues. The V segment lost 4 bases and the J segment 4 bases; nucleotides outside the gene matches: 5. Germline-derived CDR1 and CDR2 are SEHNR and FQNEAQ (reference sequence). The CDR3 DNA is TGTGCCAGCAGCTCGATGGGGACAGGGGGCACCGGGGAGCTGTTTTTT. It encodes CASSSMGTGGTGELFF.

This chain's CDR3 is CASSLAGNRNTEAFF. The CDR3 DNA reads TGTGCCAGCAGCTTGGCAGGAAACCGGAACACTGAAGCTTTCTTT. The chain joins TRBV5-4 to TRBJ1-1; D is unresolved. The V gene lost 0 bases and the J gene lost 1 base, with 10 bases spanning the gap. CDR1 and CDR2 (germline): SGHNT, YYREEE (reference sequence). The CDR3 totals 15 residues.

The chain carries TRBV7-3 and TRBJ2-1, with 10 bases fitting TRBD1. V shed 3 bases and J 7 bases; nucleotides not matched to a gene: 6. CDR3 length equals 15 residues. Germline CDR1 and CDR2: SGHTA and FQGTGA. The DNA of the CDR3 is TGTGCCAGCAGCTTTGGGGGGACAGGGGTAAATGAGCAGTTCTTC. This codes for CASSFGGTGVNEQFF.

This rearrangement joins TRBV3-1 (or the pseudogene TRBV3-2) to TRBJ2-7; D uncertain. The CDR3 length is 14 residues. In germline, CDR1 is LGHDT, CDR2 YNNKEL (reference sequence). The V and J ends lost 4 bases and 1 base respectively, with 11 bases between them. The CDR3, as DNA: TGTGCCAGCAGCCTCTTTGCGTCATCCTACGAGCAGTACTTC. Residues: CASSLFASSYEQYF.

This chain uses TRBV28 with TRBJ2-3, with 9 bases lining up with TRBD1. V lost 6 bases to trimming and J lost 5 bases; unmatched junction nucleotides: 3. The V gene's germline CDR1 is MDHEN and CDR2 SYDVKM. The CDR3 extends over 13 amino acids. The chain's CDR3 is CASRGQGRDTQYF. The CDR3 DNA reads as TGTGCCAGCAGAGGACAGGGGCGAGATACGCAGTATTTT.

The chain combines TRBV27 with TRBJ2-1; a weak D match, TRBD2 (5 bases). Germline loops: CDR1 MNHEY, CDR2 SMNVEV (reference sequence). The germline V and J ends were trimmed by 7 bases and 0 bases, with 13 bases remaining between them. The CDR3 sequence is 15 residues long. The CDR3 DNA reads as TGTGCCAGCACCTCCACGGGAAGCTCCTACAATGAGCAGTTCTTC. It codes for CASTSTGSSYNEQFF.

The rearrangement uses TRBV7-9 and TRBJ2-1; tentative D call: TRBD2 (6 bases). Germline V gene sequence: CDR1 SEHNR, CDR2 FQNEAQ (reference sequence). Between the trimmed V and J ends, which lost 5 bases and 9 bases, there was a span of 11 bases. The CDR3 runs 12 residues. The CDR3 coding sequence is TGTGCCAGCAGCCCTGTGGGGGGTGAGCAGTTCTTC. Protein sequence: CASSPVGGEQFF.

The V call is TRBV21-1, the J call TRBJ2-7; the table assigns TRBD2, which was not confirmed against the DNA. TRBV21-1 corresponds to a pseudogene. The CDR3 extends over 15 amino acids. For the CDR3, the DNA is TGTGCCAGCAGCAAAGGTCGACTAGCCCCCTACGAGCAGTACTTC. Amino acids: CASSKGRLAPYEQYF.

The chain joins TRBV18 to TRBJ2-3, with 10 bases fitting TRBD1. Germline-derived CDR1 and CDR2 are KGHSH and LQKENI. V trimming: 2 bases; J trimming: 6 bases; junction bases outside the gene matches: 11. The CDR3 totals 17 residues. Here the CDR3 DNA reads TGTGCCAGCTCACCAACAAGGGACAGGGGATTCGCGGATACGCAGTATTTT. As protein: CASSPTRDRGFADTQYF.

As DNA, the CDR3 is TGTGCCAGTAGTATCGGAGGGGAGGGGAGTGCCAAAAACATTCAGTACTTC. Residues: CASSIGGEGSAKNIQYF. The gene calls are TRBV19 and TRBJ2-4; 7 bases agree with TRBD2. The CDR3 has 17 amino acids. Trimming cost V 3 bases and J 1 base; bases outside gene matches: 9. Germline CDR1 reads LNHDA; CDR2 reads SQIVND (reference sequence). Based on the CDR3 plus reference TRBV19 and TRBJ2-4, the full variable domain is DGGITQSPKYLFRKEGQNVTLSCEQNLNHDAMYWYRQDPGQGLRLIYYSQIVNDFQKGDIAEGYSVSREKKESFPLTVTSAQKNPTAFYLCASSIGGEGSAKNIQYFGAGTRLSVL.

The rearrangement uses TRBV23-1 and TRBJ1-2, with D hard to call. Being an ORF, TRBV23-1 has a function that is uncertain. The CDR3 spans 20 residues. V lost 5 bases, J lost 3 bases, and 31 bases lay in between. The CDR3 sequence: CASSFSRTRPVTSIDYGYTF. CDR3 in DNA: TGCGCCAGCAGTTTTTCAAGGACCCGGCCTGTAACTAGCATTGACTATGGCTACACCTTC.

The V call is TRBV6-6, the J call TRBJ1-4; TRBD1 might be the D (6 bases). The CDR3 covers 15 residues. Germline V gene data show CDR1 as MNHNY and CDR2 as SVGAGI (reference sequence). The V gene lost 2 bases and the J gene lost 8 bases, with 15 bases spanning the gap. DNA for the CDR3: TGTGCCAGCAGTTACCTTGACAGGTTAGGGGAAAAACTGTTTTTT. Its translation is CASSYLDRLGEKLFF.

The chain carries TRBV19 and TRBJ1-1; D gene unclear. The CDR3 spans 18 residues. Per the germline V gene, CDR1 is LNHDA and CDR2 is SQIVND (reference sequence). V was clipped by 7 bases and J by 4 bases, with 28 bases between them. DNA of the CDR3: TGTGCCAGTAAAGGTTATGGCAGGTCTTTCATCTTGGGCACTGAAGCTTTCTTT. Protein sequence: CASKGYGRSFILGTEAFF. The variable domain in full, completed from reference TRBV19 and TRBJ1-1, reads DGGITQSPKYLFRKEGQNVTLSCEQNLNHDAMYWYRQDPGQGLRLIYYSQIVNDFQKGDIAEGYSVSREKKESFPLTVTSAQKNPTAFYLCASKGYGRSFILGTEAFFGQGTRLTVV.

This chain links TRBV5-6 with TRBJ2-3, with 9 bases fitting TRBD1. Germline CDR1 and CDR2: SGHDT and YYEEEE. This CDR3 has 15 residues. Germline trimming cut 1 base from V and 4 bases from J; bases unmatched to any gene: 4. In nucleotides, the CDR3 is TGTGCCAGCAGCTTGACAGGGGGCGCGGCAGATACGCAGTATTTT. Encoded protein: CASSLTGGAADTQYF.

The chain links TRBV28 to TRBJ2-3, with D possibly being TRBD1 (5 bases). The CDR3 consists of 14 residues. Germline loops: CDR1 MDHEN, CDR2 SYDVKM. The V end lost 2 bases, the J end lost 2 bases, and 8 bases lay between the germline ends. In DNA, the CDR3 is TGTGCCAGCAGTTTACGACAGAACACAGATACGCAGTATTTT. Translated, it gives CASSLRQNTDTQYF.

The chain recombines TRBV29-1 with TRBJ2-7, with 8 bases identical to TRBD2. This CDR3 spans 12 amino acids. The trim removed 8 bases at V and 4 bases at J, leaving 7 bases unmatched. In germline, CDR1 is SQVTM, CDR2 ANQGSEA. CDR3 amino acids: CSTQREKYEQYF. CDR3 in DNA: TGCAGCACCCAGCGGGAGAAATACGAGCAGTACTTC.

The chain employs TRBV25-1 and TRBJ2-3, with 7 bases lining up with TRBD1. Germline V gives CDR1 MGHDK, CDR2 SYGVNS. J was trimmed by 2 bases and V by 5 bases; bases with no gene match: 7. The CDR3 has 15 amino acids. CDR3 residues: CASSSIRGNTDTQYF. As DNA, the CDR3 is TGTGCCAGCAGTTCAATCAGGGGGAACACAGATACGCAGTATTTT.

The J gene is TRBJ1-5, the V gene TRBV24-1; 8 bases are a match to TRBD1. Germline V gives CDR1 KGHDR, CDR2 SFDVKD. Trimming cost V 3 bases and J 4 bases; bases outside gene matches: 16. The CDR3 totals 19 residues. The CDR3 DNA reads as TGTGCCACCAGTGATGGCCGGGACAGGCCCACCAGCATGAATCAGCCCCAGCATTTT. Protein: CATSDGRDRPTSMNQPQHF.

This chain joins TRBV21-1 and TRBJ2-5; TRBD2, the table's D call, lacks a check against the DNA. TRBV21-1 is given as a pseudogene. The length of the CDR3 is 16 residues. The CDR3: CASSRAGVAGEETQYF. As DNA, the CDR3 is TGTGCCAGCAGCCGGGCGGGGGTAGCGGGAGAAGAGACCCAGTACTTC.

About this clone: The germline gene is not matched at one end of the junction; a read error may be the cause. The gene calls are TRBV30 and TRBJ2-2, with TRBD2 matching 13 bases. The CDR3 has 15 amino acids. Looked up from germline, CDR1 is GTSNPN and CDR2 is SVGIG (reference sequence). The CDR3 region is CAWMWGLAGSGGLFF. Here the CDR3 DNA reads TGTGCCTGGATGTGGGGACTAGCGGGATCTGGGGGGCTGTTTTTT. Filled out from reference TRBV30 and TRBJ2-2, the complete variable domain reads SQTIHQWPATLVQPVGSPLSLECTVEGTSNPNLYWYRQAAGRGLQLLFYSVGIGQISSEVPQNLSASRPQDRQFILSSKKLLLSDSGFYLCAWMWGLAGSGGLFFGEGSRLTVL.

The chain carries TRBV27 and TRBJ2-1; weak D call: TRBD2 (6 bases). Trimming shortened V by 3 bases and J by 3 bases, and 9 bases separated the two germline ends. The CDR3 is 14 amino acids. Germline CDR1 is MNHEY and CDR2 is SMNVEV (reference sequence). The CDR3 is CASSFTGVYNEQFF. CDR3 in DNA: TGTGCCAGCAGTTTTACGGGGGTCTACAATGAGCAGTTCTTC.

This CDR3 is CASSFRFGTGGTGELFF. The CDR3 DNA follows: TGTGCCAGCAGTTTTAGGTTCGGGACAGGGGGCACCGGGGAGCTGTTTTTT. The V call is TRBV27, the J call TRBJ2-2; 11 positions match TRBD1. This CDR3 comprises 17 residues. With V trimmed by 3 bases and J by 4 bases, 7 bases remained unmatched. Germline CDR1 and CDR2: MNHEY and SMNVEV (reference sequence).

The chain links TRBV7-9 to TRBJ2-7, with 7 bases that match TRBD1. The CDR3 length is 14 residues. Germline trimming cut 4 bases from V and 4 bases from J; bases unmatched to any gene: 7. Germline loops: CDR1 SEHNR, CDR2 FQNEAQ (reference sequence). The CDR3 loop is CASSSKDRLYEQYF. As DNA, the CDR3 is TGTGCCAGCAGCTCCAAGGACAGGTTGTACGAGCAGTACTTC.

The chain combines TRBV21-1 with TRBJ2-5; no DNA check was done on the table's D call, TRBD1. TRBV21-1 is listed as a pseudogene. This CDR3 has 13 residues. The chain's CDR3 is CASTGTEQETQYF. The CDR3 DNA reads TGTGCCAGCACCGGGACAGAGCAAGAGACCCAGTACTTC.

This chain uses TRBV1 with TRBJ2-3; the D segment call TRBD1 is taken from the table without a DNA check. TRBV1 is designated a pseudogene. The CDR3 length is 16 residues. CDR3 sequence: CTSSHLGQSSTDTQYF. The CDR3 DNA reads TGCACCAGCAGCCACTTGGGACAGTCTAGCACAGATACGCAGTATTTT.

This chain uses TRBV6-1 with TRBJ2-4; D possibly corresponds to TRBD1 (6 bases). CDR1 and CDR2 from the germline V gene are MNHNS and SASEGT. V lost 3 bases and J 0 bases, leaving 12 bases between the germline ends. This CDR3 region has 16 residues. CDR3 nucleotide sequence: TGTGCCAGCAGTGAGACAGGAAAACTAGCCAAAAACATTCAGTACTTC. Residues: CASSETGKLAKNIQYF.